A selection of T cell receptor beta chains follows, all from one sample in a study of ipilimumab plus nivolumab after autologous stem cell transplantation. Assay: immunoSEQ multiplex PCR; the TCRdb copy retains only in-frame clones and omits some. This table holds roughly 43,000 clones, 70% to 90% found once. The material was PBMCs, obtained in a trial of ipilimumab plus nivolumab as post-transplant consolidation. The receptors originated from a male donor with multiple myeloma. CDR3s include the opening cysteine and the closing phenylalanine or tryptophan. Each record gives: clone size, V gene, CDR3 protein. A row's size may be missing; if present it is once, few, many or a size class.

>NA|TRBV18
CASSHSGANVLTF
>NA|TRBV9
CASSVAGPGGITEAFF
>NA|TRBV10-3
CAITLGDSWEGYTF
>NA|TRBV11-2
CASSSEYRNEQFF
>NA|TRBV15
CATSRDPWTAGEQFF
>once|TRBV9
CASSPRLASWGTDTQYF
>NA|TRBV4-3
CASSQVGMTEAFF
>NA|TRBV5-5
CASSLGQGQETQYF
>NA|TRBV18
CASSPMGQGIGTGNTIYF
>NA|TRBV9
CASSATRRNGELFF
>NA|TRBV11-3
CASSQGQTGNTIYF
>NA|TRBV2
CASSSDRDRGEKLFF
>NA|TRBV7-9
CASSLESRPQETQYF
>NA|TRBV7-9
CASSSNTEAFF
>NA|TRBV6-5
CASRATGKNSPLHF